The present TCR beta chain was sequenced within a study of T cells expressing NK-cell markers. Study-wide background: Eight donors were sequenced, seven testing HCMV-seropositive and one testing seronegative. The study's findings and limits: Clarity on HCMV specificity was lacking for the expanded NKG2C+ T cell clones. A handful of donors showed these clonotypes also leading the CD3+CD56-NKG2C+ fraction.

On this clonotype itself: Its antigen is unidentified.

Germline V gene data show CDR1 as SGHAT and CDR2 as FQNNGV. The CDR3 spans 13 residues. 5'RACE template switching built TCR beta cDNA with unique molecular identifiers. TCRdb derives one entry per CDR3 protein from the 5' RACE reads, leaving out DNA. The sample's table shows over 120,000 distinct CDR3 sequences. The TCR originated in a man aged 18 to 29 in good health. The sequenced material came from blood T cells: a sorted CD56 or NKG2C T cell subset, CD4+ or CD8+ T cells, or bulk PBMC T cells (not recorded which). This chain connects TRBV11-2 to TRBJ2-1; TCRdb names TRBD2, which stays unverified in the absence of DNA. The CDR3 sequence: CASIPGALGEQFF. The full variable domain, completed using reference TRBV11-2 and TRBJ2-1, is EAGVAQSPRYKIIEKRQSVAFWCNPISGHATLYWYQQILGQGPKLLIQFQNNGVVDDSQLPKDRFSAERLKGVDSTLKIQPAKLEDSAVYLCASIPGALGEQFFGPGTRLTVL.